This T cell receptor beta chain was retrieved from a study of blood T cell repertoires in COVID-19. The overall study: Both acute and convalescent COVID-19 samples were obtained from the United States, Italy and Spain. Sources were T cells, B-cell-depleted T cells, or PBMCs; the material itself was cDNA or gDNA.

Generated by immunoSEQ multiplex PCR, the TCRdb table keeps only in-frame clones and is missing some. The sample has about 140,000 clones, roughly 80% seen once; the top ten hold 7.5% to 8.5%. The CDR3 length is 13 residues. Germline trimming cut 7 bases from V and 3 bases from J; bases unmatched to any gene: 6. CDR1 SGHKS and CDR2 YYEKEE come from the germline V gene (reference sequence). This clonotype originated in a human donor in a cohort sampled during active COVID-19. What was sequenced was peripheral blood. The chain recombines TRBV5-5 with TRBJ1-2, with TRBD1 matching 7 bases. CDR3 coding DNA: TGTGCCAGCGCCCGGGACAGACACTATGGCTACACCTTC. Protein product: CASARDRHYGYTF.